This T cell receptor (beta chain) was identified in a study of T-cell memory formation after mild COVID-19. TCRdb itself ran the 5' RACE reads through MiXCR, one entry per CDR3 protein. This sample has about 400,000 distinct CDR3 sequences, with approximately 15% found just once. General observations from the study: That cross-reactive memory joined was suggested by some responding clones appearing in pre-infection memory. A second wave of clones peaked on day 37, and their SARS-CoV-2 specificity went unconfirmed.

This clonotype came up many times. The antigen is not known. CDR3 size: 17 residues. V was cut by 5 bases and J by 1 base, with 20 bases left in between. Germline V CDR1 and CDR2: SGHVS, FQNEAQ. The V call is TRBV7-8, the J call TRBJ2-5; a possible D gene is TRBD1 (6 bases). The TCR comes from a young man who had mild COVID-19 (a few samples of this study predate the infection). Cell type and time point are not known. The specimen sequenced was PBMCs or a T cell subset sorted from them (not recorded which). The CDR3 region is CASSISDRTVVQETQYF. The CDR3 DNA reads TGTGCCAGCAGCATCTCCGACCGGACAGTCGTCCAAGAGACCCAGTACTTC.